The present T cell receptor (beta chain) was sequenced within a study of OX40 agonist ivuxolimab in advanced cancers. The V end lost 1 base, the J end lost 4 bases, and 7 bases lay between the germline ends. The CDR3 length is 13 residues. The V gene's germline CDR1 is SNHLY and CDR2 FYNNEI. Clones were sequenced by immunoSEQ multiplex PCR, and TCRdb holds only the in-frame ones, with some missing. The table lists 30,000 to 35,000 clones, around 70% of them singletons, with around 21% in the top ten. The clonotype originates from an adult with an advanced solid tumor such as melanoma, head and neck, liver or kidney cancer. The sequences come from CD4+ or CD8+ T cells sorted from blood, collected in a trial of the OX40 agonist ivuxolimab. The chain is built from TRBV2 and TRBJ2-5; D not resolved. CDR3 residues: CASSEGQRETQYF. The CDR3, as DNA: TGTGCCAGCAGTGAAGGTCAGAGAGAGACCCAGTACTTC.